The 28 T cell receptor beta chains below come from one sample, sequenced in a study of cytomegalovirus exposure and HLA in healthy donors. Profiled with immunoSEQ multiplex PCR; TCRdb holds only in-frame clones, not every one. The sample has 200,000 or so clones, 87% seen once. The material sequenced was PBMCs. These receptors were taken from a woman in her late teens or twenties in good health and CMV-seropositive.

The gene calls are TRBV7-9 and TRBJ2-2, with D unclear. V dropped 5 bases and J dropped 4 bases, with 11 bases sitting between them. Germline V gene sequence: CDR1 SEHNR, CDR2 FQNEAQ (reference sequence). The CDR3 is 14 amino acids. The CDR3: CASSSTVRTGELFF. The CDR3 bases are TGTGCCAGCAGCAGCACAGTGCGCACCGGGGAGCTGTTTTTT.

The genes are TRBV30 and TRBJ2-1; tentatively, D is TRBD2 (5 bases). V was clipped by 3 bases and J by 0 bases, with 18 bases between them. This CDR3 contains 17 residues. The germline V gene encodes CDR1 GTSNPN and CDR2 SVGIG (reference sequence). CDR3 DNA sequence: TGTGCCTGGAGCCCTAGGACTGGCCCTAGCTCCTACAATGAGCAGTTCTTC. Its protein product is CAWSPRTGPSSYNEQFF. Using reference TRBV30 and TRBJ2-1 for the parts outside the CDR3, the full variable domain is SQTIHQWPATLVQPVGSPLSLECTVEGTSNPNLYWYRQAAGRGLQLLFYSVGIGQISSEVPQNLSASRPQDRQFILSSKKLLLSDSGFYLCAWSPRTGPSSYNEQFFGPGTRLTVL.

The chain recombines TRBV7-9 with TRBJ2-1, with a tentative D call TRBD2 (6 bases). The V and J ends lost 8 bases and 5 bases respectively, with 16 bases between them. Per germline, CDR1 SEHNR and CDR2 FQNEAQ (reference sequence). CDR3 length equals 14 residues. CDR3 loop: CASGAQRANNEQFF. The DNA for the CDR3 is TGTGCCAGCGGGGCTCAGCGGGCAAACAATGAGCAGTTCTTC. The variable domain in full, completed from reference TRBV7-9 and TRBJ2-1, reads DTGVSQNPRHKITKRGQNVTFRCDPISEHNRLYWYRQTLGQGPEFLTYFQNEAQLEKSRLLSDRFSAERPKGSFSTLEIQRTEQGDSAMYLCASGAQRANNEQFFGPGTRLTVL.

The chain couples TRBV27 to TRBJ1-5; no clear D gene. Germline V gene lookup returns CDR1 MNHEY and CDR2 SMNVEV (reference sequence). The CDR3 consists of 15 residues. V gave up 1 base and J gave up 0 bases, with 7 bases separating them. CDR3 nucleotides: TGTGCCAGCAGTTTATATGGGAGTAGCAATCAGCCCCAGCATTTT. Translated, it gives CASSLYGSSNQPQHF.

This chain links TRBV27 with TRBJ1-2; TRBD1 agrees at 10 bases. The CDR3 spans 16 residues. Germline V gene data show CDR1 as MNHEY and CDR2 as SMNVEV (reference sequence). J was trimmed by 2 bases and V by 5 bases; bases with no gene match: 8. The CDR3 DNA follows: TGTGCCAGCAGTCCTTACTGGACAGGGGGGAACTATGGCTACACCTTC. This gives the protein CASSPYWTGGNYGYTF.

DNA of the CDR3: TGTGCCAGCAGTTTAGGGCGGGCGATATATCCCTACACCTTC. Encoded protein: CASSLGRAIYPYTF. The V call is TRBV27, the J call TRBJ1-2; no reliable D call. The CDR3 has 14 residues. Germline-derived CDR1 and CDR2 are MNHEY and SMNVEV (reference sequence). The ends were cut back, 2 bases at V and 10 bases at J, with 17 bases in the middle.

This clone has just a few counts. This rearrangement joins TRBV19 to TRBJ2-1, with 8 positions matching TRBD2. Germline loops: CDR1 LNHDA, CDR2 SQIVND (reference sequence). Trimming cost V 4 bases and J 4 bases; bases outside gene matches: 0. The CDR3 extends over 13 amino acids. This CDR3 is CASSTSGYNEQFF. DNA for the CDR3: TGTGCCAGTAGTACTAGCGGGTACAATGAGCAGTTCTTC. Supplemented by reference TRBV19 and TRBJ2-1, the full variable domain reads DGGITQSPKYLFRKEGQNVTLSCEQNLNHDAMYWYRQDPGQGLRLIYYSQIVNDFQKGDIAEGYSVSREKKESFPLTVTSAQKNPTAFYLCASSTSGYNEQFFGPGTRLTVL.

The chain carries TRBV7-2 and TRBJ2-3; a weak D match, TRBD2 (6 bases). Per germline, CDR1 SGHTA and CDR2 FQGNSA. The CDR3 has 15 amino acids. CDR3 sequence reads: CARHGLATSTDTQYF. CDR3 nucleotides: TGTGCTAGGCACGGCCTAGCGACTAGCACAGATACGCAGTATTTT.

The CDR3 sequence: CASKIGTFLYNEQFF. The CDR3 DNA reads TGTGCCAGTAAGATAGGGACTTTCCTTTACAATGAGCAGTTCTTC. The V gene is TRBV2, the J gene TRBJ2-1; possible D gene TRBD2, 6 bases. The CDR3 runs 15 residues. The V gene's germline CDR1 is SNHLY and CDR2 FYNNEI. The V end lost 9 bases, the J end lost 4 bases, and 19 bases lay between the germline ends. Complete variable domain (other parts from reference TRBV2 and TRBJ2-1): EPEVTQTPSHQVTQMGQEVILRCVPISNHLYFYWYRQILGQKVEFLVSFYNNEISEKSEIFDDQFSVERPDGSNFTLKIRSTKLEDSAMYFCASKIGTFLYNEQFFGPGTRLTVL.

This chain uses TRBV6-5 with TRBJ2-1; TRBD2 aligns across 9 bases. Germline V gene lookup returns CDR1 MNHEY and CDR2 SVGAGI. The trim removed 2 bases at V and 8 bases at J, leaving 4 bases unmatched. There are 14 residues in the CDR3. In DNA, the CDR3 is TGTGCCAGCAGTTACGGGGTAGCGGGAGATGAGCAGTTCTTC. Translating it yields CASSYGVAGDEQFF.

This chain joins TRBV7-9 and TRBJ2-5; 13 bases line up with TRBD2. The CDR3 has 15 residues. Germline V gene data show CDR1 as SEHNR and CDR2 as FQNEAQ (reference sequence). J gave up 5 bases and V 5 bases, and 5 bases lay outside the gene matches. CDR3 residues: CASSPGLAGVETQYF. The CDR3, as DNA: TGTGCCAGCAGCCCAGGACTAGCGGGAGTGGAGACCCAGTACTTC.

The chain carries TRBV25-1 and TRBJ2-7, with 7 bases aligning to TRBD1. V dropped 6 bases and J dropped 5; count of bases not matched to a gene: 10. The germline CDR1 and CDR2 sequences are MGHDK and SYGVNS. This CDR3 is 14 amino acids long. Here the CDR3 reads CASRARQGNHEQYF. The CDR3 DNA reads as TGTGCCAGCAGGGCGCGACAGGGAAACCACGAGCAGTACTTC.

The gene calls are TRBV27 and TRBJ2-7; possibly TRBD1 for D (5 bases). Germline V gene data show CDR1 as MNHEY and CDR2 as SMNVEV (reference sequence). The V end was cut by 0 bases, the J end by 1 base, with 10 bases between. This CDR3 contains 15 residues. CDR3 DNA: TGTGCCAGCAGTTTATCTATGGGGCGGTCCTACGAGCAGTACTTC. This gives the protein CASSLSMGRSYEQYF.

The V gene is TRBV18, the J gene TRBJ2-5; TRBD1 is a possible D gene (6 bases). The V gene's germline CDR1 is KGHSH and CDR2 LQKENI. V lost 0 bases to trimming and J lost 3 bases, with 8 bases between them. The CDR3 spans 14 residues. The CDR3 sequence: CASSPPSGEETQYF. The CDR3 nucleotides are TGTGCCAGCTCACCACCGTCAGGGGAAGAGACCCAGTACTTC.

V usage is TRBV28 and J usage is TRBJ1-1; D gene ambiguous. Trimming removed 7 bases from V and 4 bases from J, with 16 bases in between. Germline V gene sequence: CDR1 MDHEN, CDR2 SYDVKM. This CDR3 region has 14 residues. CDR3 region: CASILSQVGTEAFF. Here the CDR3 DNA reads TGTGCCAGCATTCTGTCCCAGGTTGGCACTGAAGCTTTCTTT.

This clone came up once. The chain uses TRBV5-1 and TRBJ2-7; D is possibly TRBD1 (6 bases). The CDR3 is 13 residues long. In germline, CDR1 is SGHRS, CDR2 YFSETQ. V was pared by 6 bases and J by 2 bases, with 12 bases between. As DNA, the CDR3 is TGCGCCAGCATCTGGACAGTGCCCTACGAGCAGTACTTC. Protein sequence: CASIWTVPYEQYF.

The gene calls are TRBV2 and TRBJ2-3; possible D gene TRBD1, 6 bases. The CDR3 contains 15 residues. Germline V gives CDR1 SNHLY, CDR2 FYNNEI. Trimming removed 4 bases from V and 6 bases from J, with 17 bases in between. The CDR3 region is CASSVQQRGSDTQYF. CDR3 nucleotides: TGTGCCAGCAGTGTACAGCAGAGGGGGTCCGATACGCAGTATTTT.

This rearrangement joins TRBV28 to TRBJ2-2, with 13 bases matching TRBD2. The CDR3 sequence is 16 residues long. The V gene's germline CDR1 is MDHEN and CDR2 SYDVKM. V lost 7 bases to trimming and J lost 5 bases; unmatched junction nucleotides: 7. The CDR3, as DNA: TGTGCCAGCAACACTTGGACTAGCGGGGGTACCGGGGAGCTGTTTTTT. Protein product: CASNTWTSGGTGELFF.

This chain links TRBV19 with TRBJ1-2, with D maybe TRBD1 (5 bases). The germline CDR1 and CDR2 sequences are LNHDA and SQIVND (reference sequence). The CDR3 runs 15 residues. The V end was cut by 3 bases, the J end by 2 bases, with 13 bases between. CDR3 DNA: TGTGCCAGTAGTATCGGGGGGTTGTACAACTATGGCTACACCTTC. Its protein product is CASSIGGLYNYGYTF.

The chain combines TRBV5-6 with TRBJ1-2; D gene unclear. The CDR3 sequence is 15 residues long. V dropped 5 bases and J dropped 5 bases, with 19 bases sitting between them. Germline loops: CDR1 SGHDT, CDR2 YYEEEE. CDR3 bases: TGTGCCAGCAGTCGCCCAGGCCCTTCAGGTTATGGCTACACCTTC. Translating gives CASSRPGPSGYGYTF.

This clone was counted a single time. CDR3 amino acids: CASSPRRTRPYNEQFF. CDR3 DNA sequence: TGTGCCAGCAGCCCTCGGAGGACCCGACCTTACAATGAGCAGTTCTTC. The genes are TRBV7-8 and TRBJ2-1, with a weak D call TRBD2 (5 bases). The V gene's germline CDR1 is SGHVS and CDR2 FQNEAQ. The CDR3 is 16 amino acids. V was trimmed by 5 bases and J by 4 bases, leaving 18 bases between them.

The V call is TRBV2, the J call TRBJ2-7, with D maybe TRBD1 (6 bases). The CDR3 sequence is 14 residues long. V shed 6 bases and J shed 3 bases, with 15 bases lying between them. Germline V CDR1 and CDR2: SNHLY, FYNNEI. This CDR3 is CASRRQGQVYEQYF. For the CDR3, the DNA is TGTGCCAGCAGGAGGCAGGGGCAAGTCTACGAGCAGTACTTC.

The rearrangement uses TRBV15 and TRBJ2-5; tentatively, D is TRBD2 (5 bases). The germline V gene encodes CDR1 LNHNV and CDR2 YYDKDF (reference sequence). The V end was cut by 0 bases, the J end by 0 bases, with 8 bases between. This CDR3 is 15 amino acids long. CDR3 residues: CATSREGANQETQYF. The CDR3 nucleotides read TGTGCCACCAGCAGAGAGGGAGCAAACCAAGAGACCCAGTACTTC.

J is TRBJ2-6 and V is TRBV6-1; D is uncertain. Germline V gene lookup returns CDR1 MNHNS and CDR2 SASEGT. This CDR3 contains 14 residues. The V end lost 2 bases, the J end lost 0 bases, and 2 bases lay between the germline ends. The CDR3 DNA is TGTGCCAGCAGTGAACTCTCTGGGGCCAACGTCCTGACTTTC. It encodes CASSELSGANVLTF.

The chain employs TRBV11-2 and TRBJ2-2; D gene ambiguous. Germline CDR1 SGHAT, CDR2 FQNNGV. The CDR3 runs 15 residues. Trimming took 2 bases from V and 1 from J, leaving 8 bases between them. DNA of the CDR3: TGTGCCAGCAGCTTACTCGGAGTGAACACCGGGGAGCTGTTTTTT. Translating gives CASSLLGVNTGELFF.

The chain joins TRBV9 to TRBJ2-2, with D unresolved. The CDR3 extends over 15 amino acids. Trimming removed 0 bases from V and 0 bases from J, with 6 bases in between. Germline CDR1 reads SGDLS; CDR2 reads YYNGEE. The CDR3 loop reads CASSVAYPNTGELFF. CDR3 nucleotide sequence: TGTGCCAGCAGCGTAGCCTACCCGAACACCGGGGAGCTGTTTTTT.

This clone was seen only a few times. The chain carries TRBV6-1 and TRBJ1-4; 7 nucleotides line up with TRBD1. Germline V lookup: CDR1 MNHNS, CDR2 SASEGT. Trimming cost V 7 bases and J 5 bases; bases outside gene matches: 4. This CDR3 region has 13 residues. In DNA, the CDR3 is TGTGCCAGCAAAAAGGGACAGAATGAAAAACTGTTTTTT. Its translation: CASKKGQNEKLFF.

This chain uses TRBV7-2 with TRBJ2-7; D may be TRBD1 (5 bases). This CDR3 spans 14 amino acids. Looked up from germline, CDR1 is SGHTA and CDR2 is FQGNSA. Trimming pared 5 bases from V and 3 bases from J, leaving 14 bases between. The CDR3: CASSLRAENYEQYF. The CDR3 DNA sequence: TGTGCCAGCAGCCTCAGGGCCGAGAACTACGAGCAGTACTTC.